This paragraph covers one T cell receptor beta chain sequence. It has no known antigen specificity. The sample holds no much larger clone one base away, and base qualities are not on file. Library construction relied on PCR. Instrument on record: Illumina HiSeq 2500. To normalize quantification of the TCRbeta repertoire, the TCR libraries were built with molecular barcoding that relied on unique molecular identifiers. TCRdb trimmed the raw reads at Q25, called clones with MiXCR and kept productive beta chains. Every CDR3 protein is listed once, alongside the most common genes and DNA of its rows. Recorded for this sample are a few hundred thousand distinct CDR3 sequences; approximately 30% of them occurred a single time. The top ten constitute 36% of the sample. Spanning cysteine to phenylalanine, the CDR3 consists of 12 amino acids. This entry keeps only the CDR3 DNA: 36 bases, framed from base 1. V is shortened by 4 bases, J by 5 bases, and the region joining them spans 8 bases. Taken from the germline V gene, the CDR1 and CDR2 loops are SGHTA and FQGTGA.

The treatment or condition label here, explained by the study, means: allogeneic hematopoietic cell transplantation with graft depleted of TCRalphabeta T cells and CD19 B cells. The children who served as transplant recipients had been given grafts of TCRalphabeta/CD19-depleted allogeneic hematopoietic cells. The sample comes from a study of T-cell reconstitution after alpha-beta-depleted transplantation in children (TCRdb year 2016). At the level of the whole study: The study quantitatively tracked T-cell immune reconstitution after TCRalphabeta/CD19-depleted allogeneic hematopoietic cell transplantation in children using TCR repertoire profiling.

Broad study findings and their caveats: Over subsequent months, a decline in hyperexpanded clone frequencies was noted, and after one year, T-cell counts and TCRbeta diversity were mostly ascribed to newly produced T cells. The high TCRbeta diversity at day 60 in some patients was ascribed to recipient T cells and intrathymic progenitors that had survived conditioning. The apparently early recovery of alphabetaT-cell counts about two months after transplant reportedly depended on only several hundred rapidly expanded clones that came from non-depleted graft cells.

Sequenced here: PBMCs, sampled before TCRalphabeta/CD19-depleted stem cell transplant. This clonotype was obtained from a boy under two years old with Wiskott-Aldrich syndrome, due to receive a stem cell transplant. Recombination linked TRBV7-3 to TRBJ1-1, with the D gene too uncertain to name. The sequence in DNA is TGTGCCAGCAGCTCGGAGCGAACTGAAGCTTTCTTT. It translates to CASSSERTEAFF.